The 18 T cell receptor beta chains reported below all come from one sample, sequenced in a study of blood T cell repertoires in COVID-19. Using immunoSEQ multiplex PCR, the repertoire was profiled, and TCRdb retains in-frame clones only, with some absent. The sample lists around 480,000 clones, approximately 89% occurring once. The material sequenced was peripheral blood. These receptors all come from a woman aged 45 to 65 with COVID-19, enrolled during active disease.

The chain joins TRBV21-1 to TRBJ1-5; TRBD1 is the table's D call and was not checked against the DNA. TRBV21-1 is noted as a pseudogene. The CDR3 is 16 residues long. CDR3 DNA sequence: TGTGCCAGCAGCAAATTGGGACAGGGCGGCAATCAGCCCCAGCATTTT. This gives the protein CASSKLGQGGNQPQHF.

The chain uses TRBV11-2 and TRBJ2-7; TRBD2 agrees at 12 bases. Germline V gene data show CDR1 as SGHAT and CDR2 as FQNNGV. V dropped 3 bases and J dropped 0; count of bases not matched to a gene: 0. The CDR3 is 15 amino acids. CDR3 coding DNA: TGTGCCAGCAGCTTGGGACTAGCGGGCTCCTACGAGCAGTACTTC. It codes for CASSLGLAGSYEQYF.

This rearrangement joins TRBV28 to TRBJ2-7; D is unclear. This CDR3 region has 11 residues. V lost 5 bases and J lost 1, with 3 bases in between. Germline V CDR1 and CDR2: MDHEN, SYDVKM. Here the CDR3 reads CASSQSYEQYF. In DNA form, the CDR3 reads TGTGCCAGCAGTCAATCCTACGAGCAGTACTTC.

This rearrangement joins TRBV5-1 to TRBJ1-1; 10 nucleotides align to TRBD1. Per germline, CDR1 SGHRS and CDR2 YFSETQ. V gave up 4 bases and J gave up 8 bases; unmatched junction bases: 8. CDR3 length: 14 amino acids. The CDR3 loop is CASSISTGGLEAFF. The DNA for the CDR3 is TGCGCCAGCAGCATATCGACAGGGGGCCTAGAAGCTTTCTTT.

CDR3 residues: CASSSGHYDEQYF. The CDR3 nucleotides read TGTGCCAGCAGTTCGGGACACTACGACGAGCAGTACTTC. The chain carries TRBV12-3 or TRBV12-4 and TRBJ2-7; tentatively, D is TRBD1 (6 bases). V lost 4 bases and J 5 bases, leaving 12 bases between the germline ends. This CDR3 contains 13 residues.

The chain recombines TRBV6-4 with TRBJ2-1; 10 nucleotides align to TRBD2. The CDR3 length is 15 residues. Trimming at V came to 6 bases and at J to 9 bases, leaving 11 bases not matched to a gene. Germline values: CDR1 MRHNA, CDR2 SNTAGT. CDR3 sequence reads: CASSALGLAVGEQFF. CDR3 coding DNA: TGTGCCAGCAGCGCCCTAGGACTAGCGGTGGGTGAGCAGTTCTTC.

The chain uses TRBV7-6 and TRBJ2-3, with 8 bases aligning to TRBD1. CDR3 length equals 15 residues. CDR1 and CDR2 from the germline V gene are SGHVS and FNYEAQ. Trimming took 2 bases from V and 3 from J; bases not matched to a gene: 4. The CDR3 spells CASSLRDRPTDTQYF. The CDR3 DNA reads TGTGCCAGCAGCTTAAGGGACAGGCCAACAGATACGCAGTATTTT.

The genes are TRBV9 and TRBJ2-2; D gene unclear. The CDR3 runs to 15 residues. The germline gives CDR1 SGDLS, CDR2 YYNGEE. The germline V and J ends were trimmed by 4 bases and 3 bases, with 13 bases remaining between them. The CDR3 region is CASSPRRSDTGELFF. For the CDR3, the DNA is TGTGCCAGCAGCCCACGACGGAGCGACACCGGGGAGCTGTTTTTT.

The V gene is TRBV2, the J gene TRBJ2-1; 13 bases are shared with TRBD2. CDR1 and CDR2 from the germline V gene are SNHLY and FYNNEI. CDR3 length: 15 residues. With 10 bases clipped from V and 8 bases from J, the junction kept 11 bases outside the gene matches. The CDR3 DNA sequence: TGTGCCATACAATCCGGGACTAGCGGGGTCCATGAGCAGTTCTTC. Translated: CAIQSGTSGVHEQFF.

In the case of this clone: Other DNA sequences from this sample encode an identical CDR3 as well. The chain uses TRBV11-2 and TRBJ1-1, with D maybe TRBD1 (6 bases). V was trimmed by 1 base and J by 3 bases, leaving 9 bases between them. The germline V gene has CDR1 SGHAT and CDR2 FQNNGV. CDR3 length: 14 residues. CDR3 sequence (DNA): TGTGCCAGCAGCTTAGCAGGGGCGGACACTGAAGCTTTCTTT. Translation gives CASSLAGADTEAFF.

The genes are TRBV10-1 and TRBJ1-1, with TRBD1 matching 7 bases. J was trimmed by 1 base and V by 9 bases; bases with no gene match: 5. The germline V gene encodes CDR1 WNHNN and CDR2 SYGVQD (reference sequence). The CDR3 loop spans 13 amino acids. The CDR3 protein is CASSRQGNTEAFF. The CDR3 region has the DNA TGCGCCAGTTCCCGACAGGGGAACACTGAAGCTTTCTTT.

The chain couples TRBV7-9 to TRBJ2-7; D unclear. CDR1 SEHNR and CDR2 FQNEAQ come from the germline V gene (reference sequence). V lost 2 bases to trimming and J lost 7 bases, with 9 bases between them. CDR3 length: 12 amino acids. CDR3 sequence reads: CASSLPLREQYF. CDR3 nucleotides: TGTGCCAGCAGCTTACCTCTAAGAGAGCAGTACTTC.

The chain joins TRBV9 to TRBJ2-3; a possible D gene is TRBD1 (6 bases). The V and J ends lost 5 bases and 5 bases respectively, with 15 bases between them. CDR3 size: 14 residues. Germline V gene data show CDR1 as SGDLS and CDR2 as YYNGEE. CDR3 DNA sequence: TGTGCCAGCAGGAGGGGGACCCCGGGAGATACGCAGTATTTT. Encoded protein: CASRRGTPGDTQYF.

The rearrangement links TRBV30 to TRBJ1-5; no clear D. Between the trimmed V and J ends, which lost 2 bases and 6 bases, there was a span of 14 bases. The CDR3 spans 14 residues. Germline V gives CDR1 GTSNPN, CDR2 SVGIG (reference sequence). CDR3 protein: CAWSQTGGSQPQHF. The DNA of the CDR3 is TGTGCCTGGAGTCAGACGGGAGGGAGTCAGCCCCAGCATTTT.

J is TRBJ2-1 and V is TRBV5-6, with TRBD2 matching 11 bases. V shed 4 bases, J shed 4 bases, and the junction held 4 bases outside the gene matches. The CDR3 is 15 residues long. Germline V CDR1 and CDR2: SGHDT, YYEEEE. The CDR3 protein is CASSLGTSGYNEQFF. The CDR3 region has the DNA TGTGCCAGCAGCCTCGGGACTAGCGGATACAATGAGCAGTTCTTC.

The genes are TRBV9 and TRBJ1-1; TRBD1 matches at 7 bases. The length of the CDR3 is 15 residues. Germline CDR1 reads SGDLS; CDR2 reads YYNGEE. The junction had 13 bases not matched to a gene; V was cut back by 4 bases and J by 7 bases. The CDR3 DNA follows: TGTGCCAGCAGCCTCACCCCCCAGGGGGACAGTGAAGCTTTCTTT. This codes for CASSLTPQGDSEAFF.

This chain's CDR3 is CASIGERGSTGELFF. CDR3 coding DNA: TGTGCCAGCATCGGGGAAAGGGGGAGTACCGGGGAGCTGTTTTTT. The rearrangement uses TRBV2 and TRBJ2-2; TRBD1 is a possible D gene (6 bases). Germline V lookup: CDR1 SNHLY, CDR2 FYNNEI. The CDR3 extends over 15 amino acids. V lost 7 bases and J lost 5, with 17 bases in between.

This rearrangement joins TRBV19 to TRBJ2-7, with 9 bases matching TRBD1. The length of the CDR3 is 16 residues. The germline V gene has CDR1 LNHDA and CDR2 SQIVND (reference sequence). J was trimmed by 4 bases and V by 3 bases; bases with no gene match: 10. CDR3 in DNA: TGTGCCAGTAGTATTTCCGGGACAGGGATTATGTACGAGCAGTACTTC. Translated: CASSISGTGIMYEQYF.